The 17 T cell receptor beta chains reported below all come from one sample, sequenced in a study of a mutant IDH1 vaccine in newly diagnosed glioma. TCRdb keeps only in-frame clones here, not all; method: immunoSEQ multiplex PCR. There are about 35,000 clones in the sample; about four fifths occur only once, and around 15% lies in the top ten. Indicated time point: week 11, during vaccination. In the vaccine, a single dose held 300 ug of the mutant IDH1 20-mer peptide, along with topical imiquimod. Their antigen targets remain unknown. The input for sequencing was peripheral blood mononuclear cells (PBMCs), taken from a glioma patient whose treatment included an IDH1 peptide vaccine. These receptors were collected from a young woman with glioma. Some clones in this sample may be carry-over from other donors' samples.

This clone appeared a few times. The CDR3 spells CASSRIPPQATNEKLFF. The CDR3 DNA is TGTGCCAGCAGCCGCATCCCTCCGCAAGCAACTAATGAAAAACTGTTTTTT. V usage is TRBV27 and J usage is TRBJ1-4; the D is unclear. Germline loops: CDR1 MNHEY, CDR2 SMNVEV (reference sequence). V gave up 6 bases and J gave up 0 bases, with 17 bases separating them. This CDR3 has 17 amino acids.

The rearrangement uses TRBV5-1 and TRBJ1-2; D remains unclear. Germline values: CDR1 SGHRS, CDR2 YFSETQ. The CDR3 consists of 13 residues. V was cut by 3 bases and J by 8 bases, with 14 bases left in between. CDR3 in amino acids: CASSSSGQGGYTF. CDR3 nucleotides: TGCGCCAGCAGCTCATCGGGCCAAGGGGGCTACACCTTC.

The CDR3 spells CASSPFSGGHLNTGELFF. CDR3 DNA sequence: TGTGCCAGCTCACCATTTAGCGGTGGACACTTGAACACCGGGGAGCTGTTTTTT. The chain uses TRBV18 and TRBJ2-2, with a possible D match to TRBD2 (6 bases). CDR1 and CDR2 (germline): KGHSH, LQKENI. Between the trimmed V and J ends, which lost 2 bases and 1 base, there was a span of 17 bases. The CDR3 is made up of 18 amino acids.

The chain combines TRBV7-9 with TRBJ1-2; tentative D call: TRBD1 (5 bases). Germline lookup yields CDR1 SEHNR and CDR2 FQNEAQ (reference sequence). With 5 bases removed from V and 0 bases from J, the gap between germline ends came to 13 bases. CDR3 length: 15 residues. CDR3 nucleotides: TGTGCCAGCAGCCCTACCGGGACCCCTAACTATGGCTACACCTTC. It encodes CASSPTGTPNYGYTF.

The V gene is TRBV19, the J gene TRBJ1-5; D gene ambiguous. The CDR3 totals 15 residues. Trimming took off 3 bases at V and 9 bases at J, with 18 bases between the two ends. From germline, CDR1 is LNHDA and CDR2 SQIVND (reference sequence). CDR3 protein: CASSMEGRLELPQHF. DNA for the CDR3: TGTGCCAGTAGTATGGAAGGGCGCCTTGAGCTGCCCCAGCATTTT.

The V gene is TRBV28, the J gene TRBJ2-3; 10 positions agree with TRBD2. Germline V CDR1 and CDR2: MDHEN, SYDVKM. Unmatched junction bases numbered 4, after V lost 3 bases and J lost 1 base. This CDR3 spans 16 amino acids. CDR3 DNA: TGTGCCAGCAGTTTCCCTAGCGGGAGCGGCACAGATACGCAGTATTTT. Amino acids: CASSFPSGSGTDTQYF.

The chain is built from TRBV19 and TRBJ2-1; D uncertain. Between the trimmed V and J ends, which lost 3 bases and 8 bases, there was a span of 11 bases. Germline CDR1 and CDR2: LNHDA and SQIVND (reference sequence). This CDR3 spans 13 amino acids. DNA for the CDR3: TGTGCCAGTAGTATGGCAGCTCCAGATGAGCAGTTCTTC. Protein: CASSMAAPDEQFF. The full variable domain, its missing parts supplied by reference TRBV19 and TRBJ2-1, is DGGITQSPKYLFRKEGQNVTLSCEQNLNHDAMYWYRQDPGQGLRLIYYSQIVNDFQKGDIAEGYSVSREKKESFPLTVTSAQKNPTAFYLCASSMAAPDEQFFGPGTRLTVL.

This sequence joins TRBV14 and TRBJ2-5, with D possibly being TRBD1 or TRBD2 (5 bases each). Trimming removed 0 bases at V and 5 bases at J, with 10 bases between. Germline V CDR1 and CDR2: SGHDN, FVKESK. This CDR3 comprises 14 residues. CDR3 coding DNA: TGTGCCAGCAGCCAAGAGTTAGGGGACGAGACCCAGTACTTC. This translates into CASSQELGDETQYF.

This chain uses TRBV5-4 with TRBJ2-3; 10 positions match TRBD2. V shed 4 bases, J shed 3 bases, and the junction held 11 bases outside the gene matches. The germline V gene encodes CDR1 SGHNT and CDR2 YYREEE (reference sequence). The CDR3 loop spans 17 amino acids. CDR3 region: CASSLDTSGMGTDTQYF. CDR3 bases: TGTGCCAGCAGCCTCGATACTAGCGGGATGGGGACAGATACGCAGTATTTT. Together with reference TRBV5-4 and TRBJ2-3, the CDR3 gives the full variable domain: ETGVTQSPTHLIKTRGQQVTLRCSSQSGHNTVSWYQQALGQGPQFIFQYYREEENGRGNFPPRFSGLQFPNYSSELNVNALELDDSALYLCASSLDTSGMGTDTQYFGPGTRLTVL.

Only one count was recorded for this clone. The chain combines TRBV19 with TRBJ1-2; the D is unclear. The V gene lost 3 bases and the J gene lost 4 bases, with 9 bases spanning the gap. Germline lookup yields CDR1 LNHDA and CDR2 SQIVND (reference sequence). This CDR3 has 13 residues. CDR3 nucleotides: TGTGCCAGTAGTATCTCCTCCATCTATGGCTACACCTTC. Translating it yields CASSISSIYGYTF.

The J gene is TRBJ2-1, the V gene TRBV9, with 12 bases aligning to TRBD2. CDR1 is SGDLS and CDR2 is YYNGEE in the germline V gene. V lost 4 bases to trimming and J lost 6 bases; unmatched junction nucleotides: 5. This CDR3 comprises 15 residues. CDR3 residues: CASSWGLAGLNEQFF. CDR3 nucleotide sequence: TGTGCCAGCAGCTGGGGACTAGCGGGCCTCAATGAGCAGTTCTTC. Based on the CDR3 plus reference TRBV9 and TRBJ2-1, the full variable domain is DSGVTQTPKHLITATGQRVTLRCSPRSGDLSVYWYQQSLDQGLQFLIQYYNGEERAKGNILERFSAQQFPDLHSELNLSSLELGDSALYFCASSWGLAGLNEQFFGPGTRLTVL.

This rearrangement joins TRBV19 to TRBJ2-7; D perhaps matches TRBD2 (5 bases). Germline V gene data show CDR1 as LNHDA and CDR2 as SQIVND (reference sequence). Trimming removed 0 bases at V and 6 bases at J, with 12 bases between. There are 14 residues in the CDR3. CDR3 sequence (DNA): TGTGCCAGTAGTATAGATCTCGGGGAAGCCGAGCAGTACTTC. Translating it yields CASSIDLGEAEQYF.

The V call is TRBV30, the J call TRBJ2-7; the match to TRBD2 covers 10 bases. V lost 3 bases, J lost 3 bases, and 2 bases stayed unmatched. The CDR3 runs 13 residues. Germline V gene lookup returns CDR1 GTSNPN and CDR2 SVGIG (reference sequence). CDR3 bases: TGTGCCTGGAGAGTAGCGGGAGGCTACGAGCAGTACTTC. Its protein is CAWRVAGGYEQYF.

In its sample, this clone was seen a few times. J is TRBJ2-5 and V is TRBV7-2, with TRBD1 as a possible D gene (5 bases). Germline assignment: CDR1 SGHTA and CDR2 FQGNSA. This CDR3 is built from 14 residues. Between the trimmed V and J ends, which lost 5 bases and 5 bases, there was a span of 15 bases. CDR3 residues: CASSKTSGSETQYF. CDR3 DNA sequence: TGTGCCAGCAGCAAGACCTCAGGGTCTGAGACCCAGTACTTC.

This chain links TRBV11-2 with TRBJ2-5; D ambiguous. The V gene lost 6 bases and the J gene lost 5 bases, with 16 bases spanning the gap. Germline V gives CDR1 SGHAT, CDR2 FQNNGV. CDR3 length: 14 amino acids. The chain's CDR3 is CASRTPEVYETQYF. The DNA for the CDR3 is TGTGCCAGCAGAACCCCTGAAGTTTACGAGACCCAGTACTTC.

The gene calls are TRBV20-1 and TRBJ2-3; D unclear. The germline V and J ends were trimmed by 4 bases and 6 bases, with 5 bases remaining between them. From germline, CDR1 is DFQATT and CDR2 SNEGSKA (reference sequence). This CDR3 is built from 10 residues. The CDR3 loop is CSATPDTQYF. The CDR3 DNA follows: TGCAGTGCTACCCCGGATACGCAGTATTTT.

V is TRBV7-2 and J is TRBJ1-4; a possible D gene is TRBD1 (5 bases). With 0 bases removed from V and 2 bases from J, the gap between germline ends came to 10 bases. The germline V gene has CDR1 SGHTA and CDR2 FQGNSA. This CDR3 has 16 amino acids. CDR3 sequence (DNA): TGTGCCAGCAGCTTAGCCGGGCAGGGTACTAATGAAAAACTGTTTTTT. The encoded protein is CASSLAGQGTNEKLFF. Supplemented by reference TRBV7-2 and TRBJ1-4, the full variable domain reads GAGVSQSPSNKVTEKGKDVELRCDPISGHTALYWYRQSLGQGLEFLIYFQGNSAPDKSGLPSDRFSAERTGGSVSTLTIQRTQQEDSAVYLCASSLAGQGTNEKLFFGSGTQLSVL.